Reported below is one T cell receptor (beta chain). Its antigen is undetermined. Unique molecular identifier tags were affixed to discrete cDNA molecules. TCRdb recomputed calls from the 5' RACE reads with MiXCR, one row per CDR3 protein. The repertoire holds approximately 64,000 distinct CDR3 sequences, with 20% to 25% as singletons. These data originate in a study of early T cells in non-severe SARS-CoV-2 infection. Overall study: Sequencing input comprised bulk RNA from unsorted whole blood; chain pairing was not available. Broader study findings: Private and CD4 specificities were missed by VDJdb matching, skewed to anti-spike CD8.

The V end lost 7 bases, the J end lost 3 bases, and 12 bases lay between the germline ends. The CDR3 loop spans 13 amino acids. Germline V lookup: CDR1 SNHLY, CDR2 FYNNEI. This TCR was recovered from an adult who was a healthcare worker with PCR-confirmed SARS-CoV-2 infection or an uninfected control (not recorded which). The V and J genes are TRBV2 and TRBJ1-1; no firm D call. The material sequenced was whole blood, taken at baseline. The CDR3 loop reads CASTLGEDTEAFF. The CDR3 DNA reads as TGTGCCAGCACGCTCGGAGAGGACACTGAAGCTTTCTTT.